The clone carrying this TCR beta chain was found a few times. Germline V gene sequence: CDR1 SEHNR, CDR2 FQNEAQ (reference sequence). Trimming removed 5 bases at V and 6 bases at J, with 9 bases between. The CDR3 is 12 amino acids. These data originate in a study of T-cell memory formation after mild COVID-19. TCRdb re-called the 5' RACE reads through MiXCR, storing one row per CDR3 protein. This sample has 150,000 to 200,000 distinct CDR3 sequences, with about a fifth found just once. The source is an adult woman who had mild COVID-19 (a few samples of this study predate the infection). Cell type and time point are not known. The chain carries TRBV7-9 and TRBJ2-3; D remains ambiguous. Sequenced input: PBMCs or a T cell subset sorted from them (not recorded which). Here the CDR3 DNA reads TGTGCCAGCAGCATTGTTGTGGATACGCAGTATTTT. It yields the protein CASSIVVDTQYF.